The clone carrying this T cell receptor beta chain was counted only a few times. This entry belongs to a study of blood T cell repertoires in COVID-19. The overall study: The United States, Italy and Spain provided the acute and convalescent COVID-19 samples. The analysed material was cDNA or gDNA that came from T cells, B-cell-depleted T cells, or PBMCs.

Per the authors' pipeline: Estimation of nucleated cell counts was performed using reference gene primer amplification. Repertoires were generated with immunoSEQ multiplex PCR, while TCRdb's copy carries only in-frame clones and drops some. The V and J calls and the clone size are those of that table, but D and trimming were determined from the DNA. The data contain a few hundred thousand clones, over 75% of them singletons. The germline V gene has CDR1 LGHNA and CDR2 YNFKEQ. The germline V and J ends were trimmed by 3 bases and 7 bases, with 9 bases remaining between them. The CDR3 extends over 13 amino acids.

This sequence joins TRBV4-2 and TRBJ1-4, with D unresolved. The source is a woman aged 45-65 years with acute or convalescent COVID-19. Sequenced: peripheral blood. CDR3 loop: CASSHPHGEKLFF. The CDR3 DNA sequence: TGTGCCAGCAGCCACCCCCACGGTGAAAAACTGTTTTTT.